The entry below describes one T cell receptor (beta chain). Its target is not known. TCRdb re-called the multiplex PCR reads with MiXCR, one entry per CDR3 protein. The sample gives 140,000 or so distinct CDR3 sequences, 30% to 35% of which show up once; about 2.3% is in the top ten. This sample was taken from a study of breast tumors, draining lymph nodes, adjacent tissues. Regarding the study as a whole: Most tumor T cells seemingly derive from lymph node, then expand in tumor. Luminal-like breast cancer showed significantly greater tumor-nontumor repertoire similarity than basal-like breast cancer did.

Breast cancer patients provided tissue from their axillary draining lymph nodes. CDR3 length: 13 amino acids. CDR1 DFQATT and CDR2 SNEGSKA come from the germline V gene (reference sequence). The chain combines TRBV20-1 with TRBJ2-1, with 8 bases fitting TRBD1. This sequence originates from a female donor with breast cancer. Some clones in this sample may be carry-over from other donors' samples. Sequencing was done on a sample of axillary lymph node tissue. DNA of the CDR3: TGCAGCCCTCAGGGGGCGGGGTACAATGAGCAGTTCTTC. Translation: CSPQGAGYNEQFF.